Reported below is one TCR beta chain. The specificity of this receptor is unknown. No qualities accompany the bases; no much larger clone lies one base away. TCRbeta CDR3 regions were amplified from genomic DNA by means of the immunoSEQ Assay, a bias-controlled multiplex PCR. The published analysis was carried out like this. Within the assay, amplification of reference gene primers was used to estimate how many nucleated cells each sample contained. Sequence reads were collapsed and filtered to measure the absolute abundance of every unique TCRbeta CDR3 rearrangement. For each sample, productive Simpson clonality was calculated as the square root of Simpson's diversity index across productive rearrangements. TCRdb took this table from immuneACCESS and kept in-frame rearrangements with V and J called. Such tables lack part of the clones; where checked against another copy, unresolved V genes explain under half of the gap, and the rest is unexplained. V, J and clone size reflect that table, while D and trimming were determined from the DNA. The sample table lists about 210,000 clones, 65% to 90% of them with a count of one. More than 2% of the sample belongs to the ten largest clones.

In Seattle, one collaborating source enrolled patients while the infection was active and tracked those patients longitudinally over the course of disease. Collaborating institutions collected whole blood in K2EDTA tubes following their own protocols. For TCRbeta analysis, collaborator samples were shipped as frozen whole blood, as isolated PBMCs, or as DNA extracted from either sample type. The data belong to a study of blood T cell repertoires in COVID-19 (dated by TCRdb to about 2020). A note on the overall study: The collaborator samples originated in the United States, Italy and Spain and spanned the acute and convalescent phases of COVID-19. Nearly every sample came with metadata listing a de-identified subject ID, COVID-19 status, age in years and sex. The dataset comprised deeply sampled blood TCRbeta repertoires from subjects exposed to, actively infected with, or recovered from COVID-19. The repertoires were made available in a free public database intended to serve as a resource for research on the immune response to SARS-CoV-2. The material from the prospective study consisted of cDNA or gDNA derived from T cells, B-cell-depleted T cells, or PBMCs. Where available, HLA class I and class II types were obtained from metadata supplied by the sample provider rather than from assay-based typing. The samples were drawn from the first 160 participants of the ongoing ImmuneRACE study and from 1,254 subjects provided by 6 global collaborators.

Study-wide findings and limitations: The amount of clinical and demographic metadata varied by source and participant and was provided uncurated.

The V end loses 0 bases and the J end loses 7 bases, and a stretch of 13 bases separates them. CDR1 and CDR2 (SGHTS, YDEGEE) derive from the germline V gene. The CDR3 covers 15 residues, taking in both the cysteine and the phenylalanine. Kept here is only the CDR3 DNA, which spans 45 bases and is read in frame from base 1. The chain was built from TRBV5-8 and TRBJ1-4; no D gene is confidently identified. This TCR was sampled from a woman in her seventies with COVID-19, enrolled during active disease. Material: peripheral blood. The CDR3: CASSLDLGSGEKLFF. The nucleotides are TGTGCCAGCAGCTTGGATCTCGGGTCGGGTGAAAAACTGTTTTTT.